The next 14 T cell receptor beta chains were all read from a single sample in a study of T-cell reconstitution after alpha-beta-depleted transplantation in children. Unique molecular identifiers were used to barcode this TCRbeta library. TCRdb re-derived calls from the PCR reads in MiXCR, one entry per CDR3 protein. The sample includes 450,000 to 600,000 distinct CDR3 sequences, roughly a tenth of them seen just once. Sequences were derived from PBMCs, sampled before TCRalphabeta/CD19-depleted stem cell transplant. These receptor sequences come from a child aged 2 to 10 with inherited bone marrow failure, due to receive a stem cell transplant.

This clonotype came up many times. The rearrangement joins TRBV12-3 or TRBV12-4 to TRBJ1-1, with D tentatively TRBD1 (6 bases). V dropped 4 bases and J dropped 1 base, with 13 bases sitting between them. This CDR3 has 15 amino acids. CDR3 coding DNA: TGTGCCAGCAGTTCCTACAGGGATGGGAACACTGAAGCTTTCTTT. Translation gives CASSSYRDGNTEAFF.

The sample holds many counts of this clonotype. The CDR3 spells CSAVTENTEAFF. DNA of the CDR3: TGCAGTGCTGTGACAGAGAACACTGAAGCTTTCTTT. The rearrangement uses TRBV20-1 and TRBJ1-1, with D possibly being TRBD1 (5 bases). Trimming took off 5 bases at V and 1 base at J, with 8 bases between the two ends. Germline V gene lookup returns CDR1 DFQATT and CDR2 SNEGSKA (reference sequence). This CDR3 spans 12 amino acids.

This clonotype was counted many times. This chain links TRBV28 with TRBJ1-5; D gene uncertain. V was pared by 7 bases and J by 2 bases, with 15 bases between. Per the germline V gene, CDR1 is MDHEN and CDR2 is SYDVKM. CDR3 length: 15 residues. The CDR3 loop is CASTRPGRGNQPQHF. CDR3 bases: TGTGCCAGCACCCGACCGGGCCGGGGCAATCAGCCCCAGCATTTT.

In its sample, this clonotype was seen many times. The gene calls are TRBV27 and TRBJ1-5; 7 bases map to TRBD1. CDR1 is MNHEY and CDR2 is SMNVEV in the germline V gene (reference sequence). The V gene end was trimmed by 2 bases and the J gene end by 2 bases; junction bases not matched to a gene: 6. There are 16 residues in the CDR3. CDR3 loop: CASSLTTGFGNQPQHF. The CDR3 nucleotides read TGTGCCAGCAGTTTAACGACAGGGTTTGGCAATCAGCCCCAGCATTTT.

This clonotype was found many times. V and J are TRBV28 and TRBJ2-5, with TRBD2 matching over 7 bases. CDR1 MDHEN and CDR2 SYDVKM come from the germline V gene. V lost 7 bases and J lost 7; bases outside the gene matches: 9. This CDR3 comprises 13 residues. This CDR3 is CASNPAGMGTQYF. The CDR3 coding sequence is TGTGCCAGCAACCCAGCGGGAATGGGGACCCAGTACTTC.

This clonotype was seen at least ten times. CDR3 sequence: CASSLVDSTDTQYF. Written as DNA, the CDR3 is TGTGCCAGCAGTTTAGTAGATTCCACAGATACGCAGTATTTT. V and J are TRBV12-3 or TRBV12-4 and TRBJ2-3; D gene unclear. The CDR3 runs 14 residues. The V end lost 1 base, the J end lost 2 bases, and 7 bases lay between the germline ends.

The chain is built from TRBV19 and TRBJ2-1; 12 bases align to TRBD2. With V trimmed by 7 bases and J by 9 bases, 10 bases remained unmatched. CDR1 and CDR2 (germline): LNHDA, SQIVND (reference sequence). This CDR3 has 15 residues. The chain's CDR3 is CASINRLAGELEQFF. The CDR3 DNA is TGTGCCAGTATCAACCGACTAGCGGGAGAGCTTGAGCAGTTCTTC.

This clonotype has more than one count but fewer than ten. V and J are TRBV30 and TRBJ2-5; the match to TRBD2 covers 14 bases. The CDR3 is made up of 16 amino acids. V lost 3 bases and J lost 4; bases outside the gene matches: 7. CDR1 GTSNPN and CDR2 SVGIG come from the germline V gene (reference sequence). The CDR3 sequence: CAWRTGLAGVGETQYF. Written as DNA, the CDR3 is TGTGCCTGGAGGACGGGACTAGCGGGAGTCGGAGAGACCCAGTACTTC.

This clonotype was observed many times. This chain links TRBV6-5 with TRBJ2-3; D unresolved. Germline V gene lookup returns CDR1 MNHEY and CDR2 SVGAGI. Between the trimmed V and J ends, which lost 2 bases and 2 bases, there was a span of 14 bases. The CDR3 spans 16 residues. CDR3 loop: CASSYTKRMITDTQYF. CDR3 nucleotide sequence: TGTGCCAGCAGTTACACAAAAAGAATGATCACAGATACGCAGTATTTT.

With respect to this clonotype: A much more abundant neighbour one base away suggests this may be a read error. The CDR3 ends on some other residue instead of the conserved phenylalanine or tryptophan, so this is likely a read error. V is TRBV29-1 and J is TRBJ2-7, with D perhaps matching TRBD1 (5 bases). There are 14 residues in the CDR3. The germline gives CDR1 SQVTM, CDR2 ANQGSEA. Trimming took 4 bases from V and 3 from J, leaving 16 bases between them. CDR3 in amino acids: CSVVTFGADYEQYL. The CDR3 nucleotides read TGCAGCGTTGTAACCTTTGGGGCAGACTACGAGCAGTACCTC.

This clonotype has a handful of counts. This chain joins TRBV29-1 and TRBJ1-2; D not resolved. Deletions cut 2 bases from V and 3 bases from J, with 7 bases between. The CDR3 extends over 12 amino acids. Germline CDR1 and CDR2: SQVTM and ANQGSEA. The chain's CDR3 is CSVETFDYGYTF. As DNA, the CDR3 is TGCAGCGTTGAAACGTTTGACTATGGCTACACCTTC. The variable domain in full, with the rest retrieved from reference TRBV29-1 and TRBJ1-2, is SAVISQKPSRDICQRGTSLTIQCQVDSQVTMMFWYRQQPGQSLTLIATANQGSEATYESGFVIDKFPISRPNLTFSTLTVSNMSPEDSSIYLCSVETFDYGYTFGSGTRLTVV.

This clonotype was seen repeatedly, ten times or more. This chain joins TRBV5-1 and TRBJ2-3; 7 bases are shared with TRBD1. The CDR3 length is 15 residues. J was trimmed by 0 bases and V by 4 bases; bases with no gene match: 5. Germline V gene sequence: CDR1 SGHRS, CDR2 YFSETQ. CDR3 in amino acids: CASSRGQISTDTQYF. The CDR3 coding sequence is TGCGCCAGCAGCAGGGGACAGATTAGCACAGATACGCAGTATTTT.

This clonotype was seen at least ten times. This chain joins TRBV11-2 and TRBJ1-2, with a weak D call TRBD1 (5 bases). Germline V gives CDR1 SGHAT, CDR2 FQNNGV. V dropped 0 bases and J dropped 8 bases, with 13 bases sitting between them. CDR3 size: 14 residues. CDR3 coding DNA: TGTGCCAGCAGCTTAGATGGTGCAGGGAGAGGCTACACCTTC. Translation gives CASSLDGAGRGYTF.

This clonotype was seen ten or more times. The gene calls are TRBV6-2 or TRBV6-3 and TRBJ2-2; D may be TRBD1 (6 bases). The CDR3 sequence is 15 residues long. With 2 bases removed from V and 6 bases from J, the gap between germline ends came to 13 bases. Germline values: CDR1 MNHEY, CDR2 SVGEGT. CDR3 bases: TGTGCCAGCAGTTACCTACAGGGTTGGGCCGGGGAGCTGTTTTTT. Translating gives CASSYLQGWAGELFF.